This T cell receptor beta chain was obtained from a study of memory CD4+ T cells and cytomegalovirus serostatus. There are 18 residues in the CDR3. The V gene end was trimmed by 8 bases and the J gene end by 0 bases; junction bases not matched to a gene: 14. Germline CDR1 and CDR2: SNHLY and FYNNEI. Single viable CD3+CD4+CD8-CD45RO+ cells were sorted as the memory CD4+ T cells. Repertoires were generated with immunoSEQ multiplex PCR, while TCRdb's copy carries only in-frame clones and drops some. The sample includes approximately 49,000 clones, about three quarters of them seen just once. The V call is TRBV2, the J call TRBJ1-5; 9 bases fit TRBD1. The sample comprised memory CD4+ T cells from blood. This clonotype was obtained from an adult in good health and CMV-seronegative. The CDR3 DNA follows: TGTGCCAGCCCACGGCGGGGACAGGGCGGGGATAGCAATCAGCCCCAGCATTTT. Translating it yields CASPRRGQGGDSNQPQHF.